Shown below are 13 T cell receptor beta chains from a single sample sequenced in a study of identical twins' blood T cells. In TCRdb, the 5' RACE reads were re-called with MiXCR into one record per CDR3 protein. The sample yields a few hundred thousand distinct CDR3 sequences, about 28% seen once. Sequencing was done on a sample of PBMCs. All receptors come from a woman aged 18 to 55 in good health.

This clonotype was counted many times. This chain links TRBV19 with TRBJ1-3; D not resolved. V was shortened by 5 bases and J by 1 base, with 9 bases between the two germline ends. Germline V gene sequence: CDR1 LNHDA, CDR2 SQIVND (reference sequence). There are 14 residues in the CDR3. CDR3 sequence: CASSSGGSGNTIYF. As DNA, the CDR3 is TGTGCCAGTAGTTCAGGCGGTTCTGGAAACACCATATATTTT.

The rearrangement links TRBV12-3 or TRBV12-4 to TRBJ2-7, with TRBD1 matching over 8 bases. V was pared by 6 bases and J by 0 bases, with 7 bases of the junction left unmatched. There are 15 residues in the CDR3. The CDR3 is CASRQGTGFSYEQYF. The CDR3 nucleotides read TGTGCCAGCAGACAGGGGACAGGCTTCTCCTACGAGCAGTACTTC.

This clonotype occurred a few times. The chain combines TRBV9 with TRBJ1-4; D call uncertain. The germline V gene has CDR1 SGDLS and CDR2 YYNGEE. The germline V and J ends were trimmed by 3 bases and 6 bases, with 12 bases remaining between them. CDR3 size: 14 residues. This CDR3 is CASSAELTDEKLFF. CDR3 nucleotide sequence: TGTGCCAGCAGCGCGGAGTTGACGGATGAAAAACTGTTTTTT.

CDR3 nucleotide sequence: TGTGCCAGCAGTTACTCAAGACAGGGTTACACTGAAGCTTTCTTT. Protein sequence: CASSYSRQGYTEAFF. The chain employs TRBV6-5 and TRBJ1-1; 7 bases line up with TRBD1. CDR1 is MNHEY, CDR2 SVGAGI, per germline. The CDR3 runs 15 residues. V shed 0 bases and J 3 bases; nucleotides not matched to a gene: 4.

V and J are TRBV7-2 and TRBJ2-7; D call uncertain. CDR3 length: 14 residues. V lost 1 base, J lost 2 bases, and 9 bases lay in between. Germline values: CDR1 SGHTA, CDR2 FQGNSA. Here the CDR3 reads CASSLGANTYEQYF. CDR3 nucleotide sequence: TGTGCCAGCAGCTTAGGGGCTAATACCTACGAGCAGTACTTC.

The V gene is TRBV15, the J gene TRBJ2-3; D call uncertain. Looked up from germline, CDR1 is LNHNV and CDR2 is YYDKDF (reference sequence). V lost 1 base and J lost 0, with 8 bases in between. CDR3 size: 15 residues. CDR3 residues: CATSRAFDSTDTQYF. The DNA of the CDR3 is TGTGCCACCAGCAGAGCGTTTGACAGCACAGATACGCAGTATTTT.

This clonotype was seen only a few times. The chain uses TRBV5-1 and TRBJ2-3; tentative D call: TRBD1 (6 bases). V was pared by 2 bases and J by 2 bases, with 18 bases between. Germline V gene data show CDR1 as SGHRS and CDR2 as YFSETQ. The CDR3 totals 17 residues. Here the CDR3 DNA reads TGCGCCAGCAGCTTAACGTCCGGGACATACCACACAGATACGCAGTATTTT. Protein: CASSLTSGTYHTDTQYF.

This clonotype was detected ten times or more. The CDR3 reads CASSELSMNTGELFF. The CDR3 bases are TGTGCCAGCAGTGAACTCAGCATGAACACCGGGGAGCTGTTTTTT. The J gene is TRBJ2-2, the V gene TRBV2; D call uncertain. Germline V gene lookup returns CDR1 SNHLY and CDR2 FYNNEI. The CDR3 sequence is 15 residues long. V dropped 2 bases and J dropped 1 base, with 8 bases sitting between them. The variable domain in full, with the rest retrieved from reference TRBV2 and TRBJ2-2, is EPEVTQTPSHQVTQMGQEVILRCVPISNHLYFYWYRQILGQKVEFLVSFYNNEISEKSEIFDDQFSVERPDGSNFTLKIRSTKLEDSAMYFCASSELSMNTGELFFGEGSRLTVL.

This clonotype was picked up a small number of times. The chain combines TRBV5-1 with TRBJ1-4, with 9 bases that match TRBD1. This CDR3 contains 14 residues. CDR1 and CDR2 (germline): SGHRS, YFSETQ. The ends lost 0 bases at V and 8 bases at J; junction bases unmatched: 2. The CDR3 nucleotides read TGCGCCAGCAGCTTGGGTGACAGGGGGGAAAAACTGTTTTTT. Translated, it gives CASSLGDRGEKLFF. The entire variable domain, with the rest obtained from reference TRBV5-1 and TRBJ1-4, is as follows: KAGVTQTPRYLIKTRGQQVTLSCSPISGHRSVSWYQQTPGQGLQFLFEYFSETQRNKGNFPGRFSGRQFSNSRSEMNVSTLELGDSALYLCASSLGDRGEKLFFGSGTQLSVL.

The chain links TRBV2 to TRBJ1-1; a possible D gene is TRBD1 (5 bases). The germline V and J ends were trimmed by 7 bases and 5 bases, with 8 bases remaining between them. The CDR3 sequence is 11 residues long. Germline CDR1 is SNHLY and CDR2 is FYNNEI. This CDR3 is CASIKGTEAFF. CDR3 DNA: TGTGCCAGCATCAAGGGGACTGAAGCTTTCTTT.

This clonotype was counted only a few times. The CDR3 region has the DNA TGCAGTGCTAGAGCCAACTTGATGAGGGGCGGGGGTCAGCCCCAGCATTTT. Its translation: CSARANLMRGGGQPQHF. The chain uses TRBV20-1 and TRBJ1-5; tentatively, D is TRBD1 (5 bases). In germline, CDR1 is DFQATT, CDR2 SNEGSKA (reference sequence). V lost 1 base, J lost 6 bases, and 22 bases lay in between. The CDR3 has 17 amino acids.

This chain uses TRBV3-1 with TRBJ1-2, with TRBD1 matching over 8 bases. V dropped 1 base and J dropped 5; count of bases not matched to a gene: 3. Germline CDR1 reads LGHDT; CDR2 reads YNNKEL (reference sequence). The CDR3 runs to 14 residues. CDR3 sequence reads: CASSQGGQGYGYTF. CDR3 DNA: TGTGCCAGCAGCCAAGGTGGACAGGGATATGGCTACACCTTC.

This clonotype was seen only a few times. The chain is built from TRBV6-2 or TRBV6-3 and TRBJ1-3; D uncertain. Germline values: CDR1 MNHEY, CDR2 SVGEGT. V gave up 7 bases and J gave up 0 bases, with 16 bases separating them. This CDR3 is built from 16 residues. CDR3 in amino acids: CASTYFGLNSGNTIYF. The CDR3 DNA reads TGTGCCAGCACCTACTTCGGACTGAACTCTGGAAACACCATATATTTT.